Below, 24 T cell receptor beta chains from the same sample are listed, as sequenced in a study of OX40 agonist ivuxolimab in advanced cancers. Here immunoSEQ multiplex PCR was the method, and the copy in TCRdb shows in-frame clones only, minus some. The sample holds roughly 89,000 clones, around 83% seen once. Here the sequenced sample was CD4+ or CD8+ T cells sorted from blood, taken in a trial of the OX40 agonist ivuxolimab. The receptor set was obtained from an adult with an advanced solid tumor such as melanoma, head and neck, liver or kidney cancer.

J is TRBJ2-1 and V is TRBV2; TRBD1 might be the D (5 bases). The CDR3 loop spans 13 amino acids. Trimming stripped 6 bases from V and 4 bases from J, with 10 bases between. CDR1 is SNHLY and CDR2 is FYNNEI in the germline V gene. DNA of the CDR3: TGTGCCAGCAGCGCCAAGGGGTACAATGAGCAGTTCTTC. Encoded protein: CASSAKGYNEQFF.

The chain couples TRBV7-2 to TRBJ2-2; D remains ambiguous. CDR1 is SGHTA and CDR2 is FQGNSA in the germline V gene. The V end lost 1 base, the J end lost 5 bases, and 11 bases lay between the germline ends. The CDR3 is made up of 15 amino acids. The CDR3 spells CASSLEVRWTGELFF. The CDR3 nucleotides are TGTGCCAGCAGCTTAGAAGTTAGGTGGACCGGGGAGCTGTTTTTT.

V usage is TRBV4-3 and J usage is TRBJ2-2, with D perhaps matching TRBD2 (5 bases). The CDR3 consists of 17 residues. Germline V gene lookup returns CDR1 LGHNA and CDR2 YSLEER. Trimming took 3 bases from V and 4 from J, leaving 18 bases between them. As DNA, the CDR3 is TGCGCCAGCAGCCAGGTCCGAGGGAGTGGGAGCACCGGGGAGCTGTTTTTT. Amino acids: CASSQVRGSGSTGELFF.

The V and J genes are TRBV5-1 and TRBJ1-3; D possibly corresponds to TRBD1 (6 bases). Deletions cut 0 bases from V and 1 base from J, with 11 bases between. CDR3 length equals 16 residues. Germline values: CDR1 SGHRS, CDR2 YFSETQ. This CDR3 is CASSLVAGVSGNTIYF. CDR3 in DNA: TGCGCCAGCAGCTTGGTAGCAGGGGTATCTGGAAACACCATATATTTT.

The genes are TRBV23-1 and TRBJ1-2; the match to TRBD1 covers 10 bases. TRBV23-1 is sorted into the ORF group, with uncertain function. The CDR3 totals 14 residues. V shed 7 bases and J 2 bases; nucleotides not matched to a gene: 4. In DNA, the CDR3 is TGCGCCAGCAATTCGGGACAGGGGAACTATGGCTACACCTTC. Encoded protein: CASNSGQGNYGYTF.

The chain employs TRBV6-6 and TRBJ1-5; 11 positions agree with TRBD1. There are 14 residues in the CDR3. Germline loops: CDR1 MNHNY, CDR2 SVGAGI (reference sequence). V lost 7 bases and J lost 5; bases outside the gene matches: 4. The CDR3 DNA is TGTGCCAGCACGGGACAGGGGGTGTATCAGCCCCAGCATTTT. This encodes CASTGQGVYQPQHF.

This chain uses TRBV21-1 with TRBJ2-5. TRBV21-1 is listed as a pseudogene. CDR3 length: 14 residues. The CDR3 region is CASSNRKYQETQYF. In DNA, the CDR3 is TGTGCCAGCAGCAACCGCAAGTACCAAGAGACCCAGTACTTC.

The V and J genes are TRBV27 and TRBJ1-4; TRBD1 might be the D (5 bases). The germline V gene has CDR1 MNHEY and CDR2 SMNVEV (reference sequence). The CDR3 loop spans 13 amino acids. The V end was cut by 10 bases, the J end by 5 bases, with 14 bases between. CDR3 sequence (DNA): TGTGCCACCCGGGGGTATGGGAATGAAAAACTGTTTTTT. Amino acid sequence: CATRGYGNEKLFF.

The chain combines TRBV6-1 with TRBJ1-5, with D possibly matching TRBD1 (5 bases). This CDR3 comprises 13 residues. Trimming shortened V by 11 bases and J by 5 bases, and 16 bases separated the two germline ends. Germline V gene lookup returns CDR1 MNHNS and CDR2 SASEGT. Written as DNA, the CDR3 is TGTGCCGCGGGGCACAGGACTGATCAGCCCCAGCATTTT. Translation: CAAGHRTDQPQHF.

This sequence joins TRBV19 and TRBJ1-1, with D unresolved. Germline CDR1 and CDR2: LNHDA and SQIVND (reference sequence). The CDR3 runs 13 residues. V lost 4 bases and J lost 0, with 6 bases in between. The CDR3 loop is CASSRGMNTEAFF. Written as DNA, the CDR3 is TGTGCCAGTAGTAGGGGTATGAACACTGAAGCTTTCTTT.

This chain connects TRBV10-2 to TRBJ2-7, with D perhaps matching TRBD2 (6 bases). Germline V lookup: CDR1 WSHSY, CDR2 SAAADI. This CDR3 region has 14 residues. Trimming took 5 bases from V and 0 from J, leaving 11 bases between them. Written as DNA, the CDR3 is TGCGCCAGCAGTCGCACCGGGAGCTCCTACGAGCAGTACTTC. Amino acid sequence: CASSRTGSSYEQYF.

V gene TRBV7-3 combines with J gene TRBJ2-1, with 14 bases identical to TRBD2. The germline gives CDR1 SGHTA, CDR2 FQGTGA. After removal of 5 bases from V and 7 bases from J, the junction contained 4 bases not matched to a gene. The CDR3 runs to 15 residues. CDR3 region: CASSPTSGRENEQFF. The CDR3 DNA follows: TGTGCCAGCAGCCCGACTAGCGGGAGGGAAAATGAGCAGTTCTTC.

This clone occurred a few times. This chain connects TRBV25-1 to TRBJ1-1; TRBD1 might be the D (5 bases). Germline V lookup: CDR1 MGHDK, CDR2 SYGVNS. The CDR3 extends over 13 amino acids. V lost 6 bases, J lost 9 bases, and 17 bases lay in between. Written as DNA, the CDR3 is TGTGCCAGCAGGAGCCGGGACCCACGAAAAGCTTTCTTT. It yields the protein CASRSRDPRKAFF. Full variable domain (outside the CDR3, taken from reference TRBV25-1 and TRBJ1-1): EADIYQTPRYLVIGTGKKITLECSQTMGHDKMYWYQQDPGMELHLIHYSYGVNSTEKGDLSSESTVSRIRTEHFPLTLESARPSHTSQYLCASRSRDPRKAFFGQGTRLTVV.

The rearrangement uses TRBV30 and TRBJ2-7, with D unresolved. V was clipped by 5 bases and J by 3 bases, with 8 bases between them. Germline values: CDR1 GTSNPN, CDR2 SVGIG (reference sequence). This CDR3 has 11 residues. The CDR3 is CAWDLNYEQYF. CDR3 DNA sequence: TGTGCCTGGGACTTAAACTACGAGCAGTACTTC.

The chain links TRBV5-6 to TRBJ2-3; 11 bases line up with TRBD2. V lost 4 bases, J lost 3 bases, and 7 bases stayed unmatched. CDR1 is SGHDT and CDR2 is YYEEEE in the germline V gene. This CDR3 contains 16 residues. CDR3 in DNA: TGTGCCAGCAGCACCCTACTAGCGGGGGTTACAGATACGCAGTATTTT. It specifies CASSTLLAGVTDTQYF.

This chain links TRBV4-1 with TRBJ1-4, with TRBD1 as a possible D gene (6 bases). Germline CDR1 reads MGHRA; CDR2 reads YSYEKL. The CDR3 extends over 16 amino acids. Deletions cut 1 base from V and 8 bases from J, with 17 bases between. The CDR3 bases are TGCGCCAGCAGCCAAGGCACGGAGGGGGGCGGGGAAAAACTGTTTTTT. Amino acid sequence: CASSQGTEGGGEKLFF.

This clone was detected a few times. This chain uses TRBV27 with TRBJ1-2; D is undetermined. The length of the CDR3 is 13 residues. CDR1 and CDR2 from the germline V gene are MNHEY and SMNVEV (reference sequence). Trimming took 3 bases from V and 2 from J, leaving 7 bases between them. CDR3 nucleotides: TGTGCCAGCAGTTTTTCACAGAACTATGGCTACACCTTC. This gives the protein CASSFSQNYGYTF.

This clone was recorded only once. The CDR3 is CASSHRTLTDTQYF. Written as DNA, the CDR3 is TGTGCCAGTAGTCACAGGACCCTCACAGATACGCAGTATTTT. The chain has TRBV19 and TRBJ2-3, with a weak D call TRBD1 (5 bases). V was pared by 5 bases and J by 2 bases, with 11 bases between. Germline V lookup: CDR1 LNHDA, CDR2 SQIVND (reference sequence). This CDR3 region has 14 residues.

This clone was seen only once. The J gene is TRBJ1-4, the V gene TRBV30; a weak D match, TRBD1 (6 bases). The germline V and J ends were trimmed by 0 bases and 5 bases, with 10 bases remaining between them. The germline V gene has CDR1 GTSNPN and CDR2 SVGIG (reference sequence). The CDR3 covers 14 residues. The CDR3 protein is CAWSVGGANEKLFF. DNA of the CDR3: TGTGCCTGGAGTGTTGGGGGGGCAAATGAAAAACTGTTTTTT. Based on the CDR3 plus reference TRBV30 and TRBJ1-4, the full variable domain is SQTIHQWPATLVQPVGSPLSLECTVEGTSNPNLYWYRQAAGRGLQLLFYSVGIGQISSEVPQNLSASRPQDRQFILSSKKLLLSDSGFYLCAWSVGGANEKLFFGSGTQLSVL.

The chain is built from TRBV4-2 and TRBJ1-4, with D possibly matching TRBD1 (6 bases). The germline V gene encodes CDR1 LGHNA and CDR2 YNFKEQ. CDR3 length: 15 amino acids. V was shortened by 1 base and J by 10 bases, with 16 bases between the two germline ends. The CDR3 sequence is CASSQGNTMGAKLFF. CDR3 sequence (DNA): TGTGCCAGCAGCCAAGGGAACACCATGGGGGCAAAACTGTTTTTT.

This clone was detected only once. In DNA, the CDR3 is TGTGCCAGCAGTTTCTCTGACACTGAAGCTTTCTTT. Its translation: CASSFSDTEAFF. The chain employs TRBV7-9 and TRBJ1-1; D uncertain. CDR1 and CDR2 (germline): SEHNR, FQNEAQ (reference sequence). The CDR3 sequence is 12 residues long. V was trimmed by 6 bases and J by 3 bases, leaving 8 bases between them.

The chain combines TRBV2 with TRBJ2-1, with 11 bases fitting TRBD2. Germline V gene data show CDR1 as SNHLY and CDR2 as FYNNEI. V lost 5 bases and J lost 4; bases outside the gene matches: 10. The CDR3 loop spans 17 amino acids. In DNA form, the CDR3 reads TGTGCCAGCAGTTCCTTTTGGGTAGCGGGAGGGTACAATGAGCAGTTCTTC. Protein sequence: CASSSFWVAGGYNEQFF.

This rearrangement joins TRBV9 to TRBJ2-2; D is unclear. This CDR3 comprises 14 residues. Germline CDR1 reads SGDLS; CDR2 reads YYNGEE. The germline V and J ends were trimmed by 0 bases and 8 bases, with 11 bases remaining between them. The CDR3, as DNA: TGTGCCAGCAGCGTAGATTTACCGGCGGGGGAGCTGTTTTTT. This codes for CASSVDLPAGELFF.

The chain joins TRBV27 to TRBJ1-1, with 8 bases fitting TRBD1. Germline CDR1 and CDR2: MNHEY and SMNVEV (reference sequence). Trimming cost V 8 bases and J 5 bases; bases outside gene matches: 7. The CDR3 length is 13 residues. The CDR3 DNA reads TGTGCCAGCTCGTGGGACAGGCTTACTGAAGCTTTCTTT. Its protein product is CASSWDRLTEAFF.